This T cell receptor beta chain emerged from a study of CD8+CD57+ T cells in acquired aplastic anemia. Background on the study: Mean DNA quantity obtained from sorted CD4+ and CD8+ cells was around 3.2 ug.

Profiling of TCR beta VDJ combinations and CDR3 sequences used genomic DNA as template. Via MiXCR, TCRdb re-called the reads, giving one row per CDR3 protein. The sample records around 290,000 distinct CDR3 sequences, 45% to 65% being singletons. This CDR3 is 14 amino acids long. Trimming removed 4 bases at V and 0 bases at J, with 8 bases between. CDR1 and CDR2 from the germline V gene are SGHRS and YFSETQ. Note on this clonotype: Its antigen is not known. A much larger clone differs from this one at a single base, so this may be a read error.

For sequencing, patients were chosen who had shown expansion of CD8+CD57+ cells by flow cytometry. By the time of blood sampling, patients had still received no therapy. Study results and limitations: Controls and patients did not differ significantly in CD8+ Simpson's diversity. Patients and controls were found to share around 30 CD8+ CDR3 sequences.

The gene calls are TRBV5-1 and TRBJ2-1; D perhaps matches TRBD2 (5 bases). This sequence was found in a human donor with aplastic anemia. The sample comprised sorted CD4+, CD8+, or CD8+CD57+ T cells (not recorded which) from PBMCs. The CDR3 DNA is TGCGCCAGCAGCCAAGCGGCCTCCTACAATGAGCAGTTCTTC. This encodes CASSQAASYNEQFF.